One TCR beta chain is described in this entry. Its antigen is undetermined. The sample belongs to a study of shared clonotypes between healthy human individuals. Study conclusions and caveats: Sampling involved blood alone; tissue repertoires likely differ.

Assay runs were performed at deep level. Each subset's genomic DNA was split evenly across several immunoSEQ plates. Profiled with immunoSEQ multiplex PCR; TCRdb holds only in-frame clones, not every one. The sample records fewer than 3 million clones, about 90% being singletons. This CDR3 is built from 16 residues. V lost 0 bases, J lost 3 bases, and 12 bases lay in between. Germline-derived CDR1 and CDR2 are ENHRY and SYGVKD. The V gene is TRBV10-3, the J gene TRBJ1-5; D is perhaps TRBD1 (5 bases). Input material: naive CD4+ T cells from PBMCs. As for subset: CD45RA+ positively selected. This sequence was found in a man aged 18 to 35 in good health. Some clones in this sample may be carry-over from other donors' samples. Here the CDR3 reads CAISESGRGVNQPQHF. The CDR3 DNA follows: TGTGCCATCAGTGAGTCGGGGAGGGGCGTCAATCAGCCCCAGCATTTT.